This T cell receptor (beta chain) was retrieved from a study of blood T cell repertoires in COVID-19. Background on the study: Spain, Italy and the United States supplied samples that represented acute and convalescent COVID-19. The analysed material was cDNA or gDNA that came from T cells, B-cell-depleted T cells, or PBMCs.

The germline gives CDR1 SGDLS, CDR2 YYNGEE. The CDR3 is 16 amino acids. Trimming cost V 0 bases and J 5 bases; bases outside gene matches: 4. As processed by the authors: Estimation of nucleated cell counts relied on the amplification of reference gene primers. The table came from immunoSEQ multiplex PCR; TCRdb's copy has only in-frame clones and leaves some out. V, J and clone size derive from that table, while D and trimming were established from the DNA sequence. This table holds 210,000 or so clones, around 82% found once. This chain uses TRBV9 with TRBJ2-1; 11 bases fit TRBD2. The clonotype was recovered from a middle-aged man with active or convalescent COVID-19. The sequenced sample was peripheral blood. The CDR3 loop is CASSVDLTSGDNEQFF. Written as DNA, the CDR3 is TGTGCCAGCAGCGTAGACCTGACTAGCGGGGACAATGAGCAGTTCTTC.